The sequence of this TCR beta chain was determined in a study of T-cell memory formation after mild COVID-19. Study summary: Clusters were largely donor specific.

This clonotype has a handful of counts. Antigen specificity is unknown. V shed 3 bases and J 7 bases; nucleotides not matched to a gene: 6. Germline loops: CDR1 SGHDT, CDR2 YYEEEE. The CDR3 is 15 amino acids. The authors produced TCR alpha and TCR beta cDNA libraries with sample barcodes and UMIs by 5'RACE using constant-segment primers. TCRdb processed the 5' RACE reads anew with MiXCR; each CDR3 protein has one entry. The sample shows around 390,000 distinct CDR3 sequences, roughly 15% of them seen only once. Study-wide results and limits: Contracting CD4+ clones lay largely in CM and EM, with CD8+ ones residing in EMRA.

The specimen was PBMCs or a T cell subset sorted from them (not recorded which). The chain recombines TRBV5-6 with TRBJ2-2; 10 nucleotides match TRBD2. This TCR derives from a man between 18 and 29 years old who had mild COVID-19 (a few samples of this study predate the infection). Cell type and time point are not known. The CDR3 DNA reads as TGTGCCAGCAGCTACGGGACTAGCGTTTACGGGGAGCTGTTTTTT. It specifies CASSYGTSVYGELFF. Full variable domain (outside the CDR3, taken from reference TRBV5-6 and TRBJ2-2): DAGVTQSPTHLIKTRGQQVTLRCSPKSGHDTVSWYQQALGQGPQFIFQYYEEEERQRGNFPDRFSGHQFPNYSSELNVNALLLGDSALYLCASSYGTSVYGELFFGEGSRLTVL.